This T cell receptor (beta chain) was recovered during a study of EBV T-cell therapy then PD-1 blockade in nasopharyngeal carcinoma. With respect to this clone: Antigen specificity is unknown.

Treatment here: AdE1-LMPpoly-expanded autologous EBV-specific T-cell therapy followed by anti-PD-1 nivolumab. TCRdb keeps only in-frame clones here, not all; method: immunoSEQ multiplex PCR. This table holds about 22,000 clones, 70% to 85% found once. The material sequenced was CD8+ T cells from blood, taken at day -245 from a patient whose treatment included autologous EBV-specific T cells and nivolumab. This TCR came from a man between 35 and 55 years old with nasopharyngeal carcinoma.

The CDR3 nucleotides are TGTGCCAGCAGCCCCCGCAGGGTTGGAACTGAAGCTTTCTTT. Translated, it gives CASSPRRVGTEAFF. The rearrangement joins TRBV6-5 to TRBJ1-1; possible D gene TRBD1, 5 bases. There are 14 residues in the CDR3. V shed 6 bases and J shed 5 bases, with 16 bases lying between them. The germline V gene has CDR1 MNHEY and CDR2 SVGAGI.